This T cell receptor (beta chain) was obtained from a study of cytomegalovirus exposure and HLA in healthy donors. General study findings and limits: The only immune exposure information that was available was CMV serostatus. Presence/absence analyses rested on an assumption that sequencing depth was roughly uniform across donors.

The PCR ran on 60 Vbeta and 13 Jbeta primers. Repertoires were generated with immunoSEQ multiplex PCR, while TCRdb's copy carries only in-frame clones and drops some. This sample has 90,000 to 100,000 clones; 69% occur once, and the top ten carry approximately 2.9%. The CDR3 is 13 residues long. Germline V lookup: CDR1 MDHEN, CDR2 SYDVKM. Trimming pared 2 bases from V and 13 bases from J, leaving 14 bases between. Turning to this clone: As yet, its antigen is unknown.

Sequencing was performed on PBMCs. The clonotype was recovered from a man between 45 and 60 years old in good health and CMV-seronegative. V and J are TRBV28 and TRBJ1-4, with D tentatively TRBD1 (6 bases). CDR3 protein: CASSLNPGTRLFF. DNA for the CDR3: TGTGCCAGCAGTTTAAATCCCGGGACAAGACTGTTTTTT.